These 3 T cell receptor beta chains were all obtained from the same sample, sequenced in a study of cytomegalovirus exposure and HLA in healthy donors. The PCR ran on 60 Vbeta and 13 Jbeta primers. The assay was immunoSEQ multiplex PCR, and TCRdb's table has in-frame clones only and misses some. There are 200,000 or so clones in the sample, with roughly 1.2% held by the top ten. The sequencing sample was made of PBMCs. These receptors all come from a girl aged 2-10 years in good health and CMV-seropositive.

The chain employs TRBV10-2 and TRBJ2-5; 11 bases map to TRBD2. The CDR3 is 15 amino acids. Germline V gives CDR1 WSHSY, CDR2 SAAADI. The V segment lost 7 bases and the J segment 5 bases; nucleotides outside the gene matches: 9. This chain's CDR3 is CASKNPSGRKETQYF. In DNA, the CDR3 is TGCGCCAGCAAGAACCCTAGCGGGAGGAAGGAGACCCAGTACTTC.

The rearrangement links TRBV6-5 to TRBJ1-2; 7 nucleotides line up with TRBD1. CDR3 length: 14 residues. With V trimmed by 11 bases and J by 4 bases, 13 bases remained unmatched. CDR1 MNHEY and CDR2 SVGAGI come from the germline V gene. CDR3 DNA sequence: TGTGCCTGGAATTCGGGGACAGAACGCTATGGCTACACCTTC. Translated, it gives CAWNSGTERYGYTF.

CDR3 sequence reads: CASSFRSRPTSTDTQYF. The CDR3 nucleotides read TGTGCCAGCAGCTTCCGGTCCCGACCGACTAGCACAGATACGCAGTATTTT. V is TRBV7-2 and J is TRBJ2-3; D unresolved. Trimming stripped 3 bases from V and 0 bases from J, with 16 bases between. Germline CDR1 is SGHTA and CDR2 is FQGNSA. The CDR3 has 17 amino acids.